The 8 T cell receptor beta chains given below trace back to one sample, sequenced in a study of cytomegalovirus exposure and HLA in healthy donors (dated by TCRdb to about 2017). Preparation of the library involved the immunoSEQ multiplex PCR assay. The table comes from immuneACCESS by way of TCRdb, which keeps in-frame sequences with V and J called. Part of the clones is missing from these tables; in studies checked, under half for an unresolved V gene and the rest for unknown reasons. The sample yields more than 140,000 clones; roughly 91% were counted once. 3.3% of the sample lies in the top ten. Sample: PBMCs. The receptor source for this set is a woman aged 18-29 years in good health and CMV-seropositive.

The V gene is TRBV4-2, the J gene TRBJ2-1; D is unclear. The ends were cut back, 1 base at V and 9 bases at J, with 13 bases in the middle. Germline V gene data show CDR1 as LGHNA and CDR2 as YNFKEQ. The CDR3 has 14 residues. The CDR3 DNA reads as TGTGCCAGCAGCCAAGCCCACAATTCCATTGAGCAGTTCTTC. Its protein product is CASSQAHNSIEQFF.

The chain combines TRBV10-2 with TRBJ2-1; 7 positions match TRBD2. With V trimmed by 7 bases and J by 8 bases, 5 bases remained unmatched. Germline loops: CDR1 WSHSY, CDR2 SAAADI. The CDR3 length is 12 residues. The CDR3, as DNA: TGCGCCAGCACGGCAGGGAGGGATGAGCAGTTCTTC. It codes for CASTAGRDEQFF.

The CDR3 region has the DNA TGTGCCAGTACCGCGACGGGGAGCAATCAGCCCCAGCATTTT. Translation: CASTATGSNQPQHF. This sequence joins TRBV19 and TRBJ1-5; D is ambiguous. V lost 7 bases to trimming and J lost 1 base, with 11 bases between them. Per the germline V gene, CDR1 is LNHDA and CDR2 is SQIVND (reference sequence). This CDR3 has 14 amino acids.

The chain uses TRBV11-3 and TRBJ2-5; TRBD2 matches at 8 bases. CDR1 is SGHNT and CDR2 is YENEEA in the germline V gene. The V and J ends lost 6 bases and 5 bases, in that order; junction bases with no gene match: 5. The CDR3 is 13 residues long. CDR3 loop: CASRSGGKETQYF. In nucleotides, the CDR3 is TGTGCCAGCAGGAGCGGGGGAAAGGAGACCCAGTACTTC.

The J gene is TRBJ2-3, the V gene TRBV27, with 7 bases identical to TRBD2. Per germline, CDR1 MNHEY and CDR2 SMNVEV (reference sequence). V was clipped by 4 bases and J by 2 bases; unmatched bases: 9. CDR3 length: 16 amino acids. The CDR3 loop is CASSSRLALHTDTQYF. The CDR3 DNA is TGTGCCAGCAGTTCTCGACTAGCTTTACACACAGATACGCAGTATTTT.

The rearrangement uses TRBV7-6 and TRBJ2-1; 9 bases are a match to TRBD2. In germline, CDR1 is SGHVS, CDR2 FNYEAQ. The CDR3 runs 16 residues. V lost 1 base to trimming and J lost 4 bases; unmatched junction nucleotides: 5. The CDR3 sequence is CASSLVRGRGYNEQFF. CDR3 bases: TGTGCCAGCAGCTTAGTGCGCGGGAGGGGATACAATGAGCAGTTCTTC.

CDR3 in amino acids: CASSQDTGMNQFF. The CDR3 nucleotides read TGTGCCAGCAGCCAAGATACGGGGATGAACCAGTTCTTC. This chain connects TRBV4-2 to TRBJ2-1; possible D gene TRBD2, 5 bases. CDR1 LGHNA and CDR2 YNFKEQ come from the germline V gene. The CDR3 totals 13 residues. The V end lost 0 bases, the J end lost 13 bases, and 13 bases lay between the germline ends.

This clone was picked up one time. The rearrangement uses TRBV15 and TRBJ2-7; D possibly corresponds to TRBD2 (7 bases). Germline V gene lookup returns CDR1 LNHNV and CDR2 YYDKDF (reference sequence). V lost 0 bases, J lost 5 bases, and 14 bases lay in between. The CDR3 runs to 15 residues. CDR3 protein: CATSREGQGRDEQYF. CDR3 sequence (DNA): TGTGCCACCAGCAGAGAAGGGCAGGGGAGGGACGAGCAGTACTTC.